This T cell receptor beta chain was documented in a study of radiation and T cells in renal cell carcinoma. Study-wide results and caveats: In blood, top tumor clones expanded by 2 weeks, shrinking by 4.

J lost 7 bases, V lost 3 bases, and 5 bases had no gene match. CDR3 length: 14 residues. The germline V gene encodes CDR1 SGDLS and CDR2 YYNGEE. In regard to this clone: The antigen remains undetermined.

Time point defined: blood 4 weeks post-SBRT, at nephrectomy. Treatment denoted: 15 Gy SBRT to primary tumor, nephrectomy 4 weeks later. The tumor was a clear cell renal cell carcinoma. Sequencing was performed with immunoSEQ multiplex PCR; in TCRdb, only in-frame clones are kept and a portion is missing. The profile shows under 100,000 clones, 84% of them singletons. Sequenced here: blood, sampled from a patient whose treatment included radiotherapy and nephrectomy. The gene calls are TRBV9 and TRBJ1-5; TRBD1 agrees at 9 bases. This clonotype originated in a man aged 55 to 69 with renal cell carcinoma. The DNA of the CDR3 is TGTGCCAGCAGCGCCGGACAGGGGAGCCAGCCCCAGCATTTT. This gives the protein CASSAGQGSQPQHF. Together with reference TRBV9 and TRBJ1-5, the CDR3 gives the full variable domain: DSGVTQTPKHLITATGQRVTLRCSPRSGDLSVYWYQQSLDQGLQFLIQYYNGEERAKGNILERFSAQQFPDLHSELNLSSLELGDSALYFCASSAGQGSQPQHFGDGTRLSIL.